The rows below give T cell receptor beta chains drawn from one sample of a study of vaccination and CD4 T cells after COVID-19. TCRdb processed the PCR reads anew with MiXCR; each CDR3 protein has one entry. The sample records tens of thousands of distinct CDR3 sequences, around half being singletons. These TCRs' antigens remain unknown. The specimen comprised CD4+ T cells from blood, cultured in vitro, sampled before SARS-CoV-2 vaccination. These receptors came from a human donor who received a COVID-19 vaccine. Both conserved end residues are part of each CDR3. The order of the fields is clone size, D gene, CDR3 length, V gene, J gene, CDR3 DNA, CDR3 protein. A D gene is named only where the DNA matches it firmly. For some rows the clone size is stated as once, few or many, or as a class when expanded; others skip it.

clone_size: NA; d_call: NA; cdr3_length: 15; v_call: TRBV25-1; j_call: TRBJ2-5; cdr3_nt: TGTGCCAGCAGTGATCACACAGGGTCCCGGGAGACCCAGTACTTC; cdr3_aa: CASSDHTGSRETQYF
clone_size: NA; d_call: TRBD1; cdr3_length: 15; v_call: TRBV29-1; j_call: TRBJ1-1; cdr3_nt: TGCAGCGTTGACCCAGGGGGTGCGGGGCCCACTGAAGCTTTCTTT; cdr3_aa: CSVDPGGAGPTEAFF
clone_size: NA; d_call: NA; cdr3_length: 17; v_call: TRBV30; j_call: TRBJ1-4; cdr3_nt: TGTGCCTGGAGTGTACCAGGCAGGGCAACAACTAATGAAAAACTGTTTTTT; cdr3_aa: CAWSVPGRATTNEKLFF
clone_size: few; d_call: NA; cdr3_length: 14; v_call: TRBV19; j_call: TRBJ1-2; cdr3_nt: TGTGCCAGTAGTACCGAAGGGGGAGGCTATGGCTACACCTTC; cdr3_aa: CASSTEGGGYGYTF
clone_size: NA; d_call: NA; cdr3_length: 16; v_call: TRBV4-1; j_call: TRBJ1-2; cdr3_nt: TGCGCCAGCAGCCAAGGGGTAATGCGTCCGAACTATGGCTACACCTTC; cdr3_aa: CASSQGVMRPNYGYTF
clone_size: NA; d_call: NA; cdr3_length: 13; v_call: TRBV5-6; j_call: TRBJ2-7; cdr3_nt: TGTGCCAGCAGCGGGGGACAAGCCTACGAGCAGTACTTC; cdr3_aa: CASSGGQAYEQYF
clone_size: once; d_call: TRBD1; cdr3_length: 15; v_call: TRBV7-9; j_call: TRBJ1-2; cdr3_nt: TGTGCCAGCAGCTTAGGACAGGGGATTGGTTATGGCTACACCTTC; cdr3_aa: CASSLGQGIGYGYTF
clone_size: NA; d_call: NA; cdr3_length: 16; v_call: TRBV27; j_call: TRBJ2-3; cdr3_nt: TGTGCCAGTAGTATTGGCGGGGACGGTCGCACAGATACGCAGTATTTT; cdr3_aa: CASSIGGDGRTDTQYF
clone_size: few; d_call: TRBD1; cdr3_length: 17; v_call: TRBV2; j_call: TRBJ1-5; cdr3_nt: TGTGCCAGCAGTGAAGCGGGGACAGGGTATAGCAATCAGCCCCAGCATTTT; cdr3_aa: CASSEAGTGYSNQPQHF
clone_size: few; d_call: NA; cdr3_length: 14; v_call: TRBV6-1; j_call: TRBJ2-2; cdr3_nt: TGTGCCAGCATGACGGGGGAATATTCCGGGGAGCTGTTTTTT; cdr3_aa: CASMTGEYSGELFF
clone_size: NA; d_call: NA; cdr3_length: 13; v_call: TRBV12-3/TRBV12-4; j_call: TRBJ2-2; cdr3_nt: TGTGCCAGCAGTTTTAGGAACACCGGGGAGCTGTTTTTT; cdr3_aa: CASSFRNTGELFF
clone_size: few; d_call: TRBD1; cdr3_length: 12; v_call: TRBV29-1; j_call: TRBJ2-7; cdr3_nt: TGCAGCGCCGGAACAGGGGTCTACGAGCAGTACTTC; cdr3_aa: CSAGTGVYEQYF
clone_size: NA; d_call: TRBD2; cdr3_length: 14; v_call: TRBV7-3; j_call: TRBJ2-1; cdr3_nt: TGTGCCAGCAGTTTACTAGCGGGGGACAATGAGCAGTTCTTC; cdr3_aa: CASSLLAGDNEQFF
clone_size: NA; d_call: NA; cdr3_length: 14; v_call: TRBV7-2; j_call: TRBJ1-1; cdr3_nt: TGTGCCAGCAGCTCAACAGGGTCTAGGACTGAAGCTTTCTTT; cdr3_aa: CASSSTGSRTEAFF
clone_size: NA; d_call: NA; cdr3_length: 14; v_call: TRBV9; j_call: TRBJ1-1; cdr3_nt: TGTGCCAGCAGCGTAGGTGGAGGTGACCACGAAGCTTTCTTT; cdr3_aa: CASSVGGGDHEAFF
clone_size: NA; d_call: NA; cdr3_length: 16; v_call: TRBV7-3; j_call: TRBJ2-1; cdr3_nt: TGTGCCAGCAGCTTAATGCGGGCAGGGACCCGCAATGAGCAGTTCTTC; cdr3_aa: CASSLMRAGTRNEQFF
clone_size: NA; d_call: TRBD1; cdr3_length: 15; v_call: TRBV20-1; j_call: TRBJ2-5; cdr3_nt: TGCAGTGCTAGAGATCCCGGGACAGGCCAAGAGACCCAGTACTTC; cdr3_aa: CSARDPGTGQETQYF